These 32 T cell receptor beta chains originate from one sample sequenced in a study of blood T cell repertoires in COVID-19. This table comes from immunoSEQ multiplex PCR, and its TCRdb copy is limited to in-frame clones, with some not included. Altogether 50,000 to 75,000 clones are present, approximately 80% being singletons, with the ten largest covering around 20%. The sample consisted of peripheral blood. The receptors were gathered from an elderly woman with active or convalescent COVID-19.

The chain links TRBV3-1 (or the pseudogene TRBV3-2) to TRBJ2-3; a weak D match, TRBD2 (6 bases). The CDR3 runs 12 residues. CDR1 and CDR2 (germline): LGHDT, YNNKEL (reference sequence). The V gene lost 3 bases and the J gene lost 5 bases, with 6 bases spanning the gap. CDR3 protein: CASSQGLDTQYF. CDR3 in DNA: TGTGCCAGCAGCCAGGGACTAGATACGCAGTATTTT.

This clone was recorded once. The gene calls are TRBV10-3 and TRBJ2-5, with TRBD1 matching 9 bases. Germline-derived CDR1 and CDR2 are ENHRY and SYGVKD. The V segment lost 5 bases and the J segment 1 base; nucleotides outside the gene matches: 5. This CDR3 has 15 residues. CDR3 residues: CAISPQTGGQETQYF. The DNA of the CDR3 is TGTGCCATCAGTCCTCAGACAGGGGGCCAAGAGACCCAGTACTTC.

The rearrangement joins TRBV5-1 to TRBJ1-4, with D tentatively TRBD1 (5 bases). In germline, CDR1 is SGHRS, CDR2 YFSETQ. Trimming stripped 6 bases from V and 7 bases from J, with 10 bases between. There are 12 residues in the CDR3. The CDR3 DNA reads as TGCGCCAGCAAAGGGGAGGGTGAAAAACTGTTTTTT. Amino acids: CASKGEGEKLFF.

The chain is built from TRBV19 and TRBJ1-5; 7 nucleotides match TRBD1. This CDR3 is built from 17 residues. Losses at the gene ends were 1 base for V and 4 bases for J; bases not matched to a gene: 10. Per germline, CDR1 LNHDA and CDR2 SQIVND (reference sequence). The CDR3 sequence: CASSIGSATGRNQPQHF. CDR3 bases: TGTGCCAGTAGTATAGGATCGGCGACAGGGAGAAATCAGCCCCAGCATTTT.

J is TRBJ2-2 and V is TRBV9, with 9 positions matching TRBD2. This CDR3 is built from 16 residues. Germline trimming cut 1 base from V and 1 base from J; bases unmatched to any gene: 2. The V gene's germline CDR1 is SGDLS and CDR2 YYNGEE. The CDR3 nucleotides read TGTGCCAGCAGCGTATCAGCGGGGGGGAACACCGGGGAGCTGTTTTTT. Translated: CASSVSAGGNTGELFF.

The chain employs TRBV5-1 and TRBJ1-4, with D unclear. The CDR3 is 16 amino acids. The germline gives CDR1 SGHRS, CDR2 YFSETQ. V lost 0 bases and J 0 bases, leaving 9 bases between the germline ends. CDR3 DNA: TGCGCCAGCAGCTTGGGGGCGGGTGCAACTAATGAAAAACTGTTTTTT. Translating it yields CASSLGAGATNEKLFF.

The chain joins TRBV4-1 to TRBJ1-4; TRBD1 is a possible D gene (5 bases). Germline V lookup: CDR1 MGHRA, CDR2 YSYEKL. Trimming stripped 4 bases from V and 0 bases from J, with 15 bases between. CDR3 size: 17 residues. CDR3 nucleotide sequence: TGCGCCAGCAGCCCCCTGGGGCTAGTTGCAACTAATGAAAAACTGTTTTTT. Its protein is CASSPLGLVATNEKLFF.

The chain links TRBV19 to TRBJ2-1; 12 bases match TRBD2. Germline V gene data show CDR1 as LNHDA and CDR2 as SQIVND (reference sequence). The CDR3 length is 17 residues. J lost 6 bases, V lost 2 bases, and 8 bases had no gene match. CDR3: CASSINIGLAGLNEQFF. CDR3 in DNA: TGTGCCAGTAGTATAAATATCGGACTAGCGGGGCTCAATGAGCAGTTCTTC.

This chain joins TRBV2 and TRBJ2-5; 12 positions agree with TRBD1. V gave up 6 bases and J gave up 5 bases; unmatched junction bases: 4. CDR3 length: 14 residues. CDR1 is SNHLY and CDR2 is FYNNEI in the germline V gene. CDR3 coding DNA: TGTGCCAGCAGCGGGACAGGGGGCTTGGAGACCCAGTACTTC. Its translation: CASSGTGGLETQYF.

V is TRBV2 and J is TRBJ2-3; 8 bases are shared with TRBD2. The CDR3 has 16 amino acids. Germline V gene sequence: CDR1 SNHLY, CDR2 FYNNEI. Trimming removed 1 base from V and 1 base from J; junction bases left unmatched: 4. The chain's CDR3 is CASSEGISGGTDTQYF. DNA of the CDR3: TGTGCCAGCAGTGAAGGGATTAGCGGGGGCACAGATACGCAGTATTTT.

The gene calls are TRBV7-2 and TRBJ2-2, with 9 bases lining up with TRBD1. CDR3 length: 15 amino acids. Trimming cost V 4 bases and J 4 bases; bases outside gene matches: 4. The germline CDR1 and CDR2 sequences are SGHTA and FQGNSA. The DNA of the CDR3 is TGTGCCAGCAGCTCCCCGGACAGGGGCACCGGGGAGCTGTTTTTT. It specifies CASSSPDRGTGELFF. Full variable domain (remainder filled in from reference TRBV7-2 and TRBJ2-2): GAGVSQSPSNKVTEKGKDVELRCDPISGHTALYWYRQSLGQGLEFLIYFQGNSAPDKSGLPSDRFSAERTGGSVSTLTIQRTQQEDSAVYLCASSSPDRGTGELFFGEGSRLTVL.

Only a few counts were recorded for this clone. This chain connects TRBV5-1 to TRBJ1-3; 9 nucleotides line up with TRBD1. The CDR3 has 15 residues. The J segment lost 3 bases and the V segment lost 4 bases, leaving 5 bases of the junction unmatched. Germline values: CDR1 SGHRS, CDR2 YFSETQ. The CDR3 DNA reads as TGCGCCAGCAGCCTGAGGACAGGGGATGGAAACACCATATATTTT. It yields the protein CASSLRTGDGNTIYF.

This clone has only one observation. The chain's CDR3 is CASSLDYIEGREQYF. The CDR3 nucleotides are TGTGCCAGCAGCTTAGATTATATAGAGGGCCGCGAGCAGTACTTC. The chain joins TRBV11-2 to TRBJ2-7; D perhaps matches TRBD2 (5 bases). CDR3 size: 15 residues. Germline lookup yields CDR1 SGHAT and CDR2 FQNNGV. The ends were cut back, 0 bases at V and 6 bases at J, with 15 bases in the middle.

The chain uses TRBV6-4 and TRBJ1-1; TRBD1 aligns across 12 bases. The CDR3 length is 15 residues. The V gene end was trimmed by 6 bases and the J gene end by 1 base; junction bases not matched to a gene: 3. In germline, CDR1 is MRHNA, CDR2 SNTAGT. The CDR3 region is CASSRDRGQNTEAFF. Written as DNA, the CDR3 is TGTGCCAGCAGCCGGGACAGGGGGCAGAACACTGAAGCTTTCTTT.

The chain links TRBV19 to TRBJ2-1; TRBD2 aligns across 8 bases. The CDR3 contains 15 residues. Germline V gene data show CDR1 as LNHDA and CDR2 as SQIVND (reference sequence). V lost 9 bases and J lost 4; bases outside the gene matches: 11. This CDR3 reads CASQTGGGIYNEQFF. The CDR3 nucleotides read TGTGCCAGCCAAACTGGCGGGGGGATATACAATGAGCAGTTCTTC.

This clone was observed a single time. The chain combines TRBV6-6 with TRBJ2-7, with D possibly matching TRBD2 (7 bases). The CDR3 is 16 amino acids. CDR1 and CDR2 from the germline V gene are MNHNY and SVGAGI (reference sequence). Trimming shortened V by 0 bases and J by 1 base, and 13 bases separated the two germline ends. The CDR3 nucleotides are TGTGCCAGCAGTTACTCGAGGGGGGGCTTATCCTACGAGCAGTACTTC. Protein sequence: CASSYSRGGLSYEQYF.

The rearrangement links TRBV19 to TRBJ1-2, with D possibly being TRBD1 (6 bases). Between the trimmed V and J ends, which lost 7 bases and 4 bases, there was a span of 16 bases. Germline CDR1 is LNHDA and CDR2 is SQIVND (reference sequence). This CDR3 is built from 14 residues. CDR3 in amino acids: CASNPTGTPYGYTF. CDR3 bases: TGTGCCAGTAACCCGACGGGGACACCCTATGGCTACACCTTC.

The J gene is TRBJ1-3, the V gene TRBV15; D unclear. Trimming pared 1 base from V and 0 bases from J, leaving 7 bases between. This CDR3 region has 15 residues. From germline, CDR1 is LNHNV and CDR2 YYDKDF (reference sequence). This CDR3 is CATSRGGFSGNTIYF. The CDR3 nucleotides are TGTGCCACCAGCAGAGGAGGGTTCTCTGGAAACACCATATATTTT.

CDR3 protein: CASSLEAGYEKLFF. CDR3 DNA sequence: TGCGCCAGCAGCTTGGAGGCAGGGTATGAAAAACTGTTTTTT. J is TRBJ1-4 and V is TRBV5-1; tentative D call: TRBD1 (5 bases). With 0 bases removed from V and 6 bases from J, the gap between germline ends came to 9 bases. Germline values: CDR1 SGHRS, CDR2 YFSETQ. The CDR3 runs 14 residues.

Written as DNA, the CDR3 is TGTGCCAGTACCCTGACAGGGGGCGCGGGCACTGAAGCTTTCTTT. Translation: CASTLTGGAGTEAFF. The chain links TRBV19 to TRBJ1-1, with 10 bases matching TRBD1. The germline V gene has CDR1 LNHDA and CDR2 SQIVND (reference sequence). With V trimmed by 7 bases and J by 4 bases, 9 bases remained unmatched. This CDR3 is built from 15 residues.

The V call is TRBV6-2 or TRBV6-3, the J call TRBJ2-1; TRBD2 matches at 8 bases. Germline CDR1 is MNHEY and CDR2 is SVGEGT. This CDR3 has 15 residues. The junction had 9 bases not matched to a gene; V was cut back by 5 bases and J by 6 bases. The CDR3: CASSLDAGGGNEQFF. Written as DNA, the CDR3 is TGTGCCAGCAGTCTCGATGCGGGGGGAGGCAATGAGCAGTTCTTC.

This sequence joins TRBV10-1 and TRBJ1-3; D uncertain. Per the germline V gene, CDR1 is WNHNN and CDR2 is SYGVQD (reference sequence). The V end lost 2 bases, the J end lost 4 bases, and 12 bases lay between the germline ends. The CDR3 spans 15 residues. This CDR3 reads CASSEQPGFGNTIYF. CDR3 nucleotides: TGCGCCAGCAGTGAGCAACCCGGGTTCGGAAACACCATATATTTT.

The J gene is TRBJ1-2, the V gene TRBV29-1; 7 nucleotides match TRBD1. This CDR3 comprises 15 residues. CDR1 is SQVTM, CDR2 ANQGSEA, per germline. Trimming cost V 3 bases and J 0 bases; bases outside gene matches: 7. CDR3 sequence reads: CSVDDRANANYGYTF. CDR3 bases: TGCAGCGTTGATGACAGGGCTAACGCTAACTATGGCTACACCTTC.

The chain uses TRBV7-3 and TRBJ2-5; the match to TRBD2 covers 8 bases. Germline CDR1 is SGHTA and CDR2 is FQGTGA. The CDR3 contains 15 residues. The V segment lost 2 bases and the J segment 3 bases; nucleotides outside the gene matches: 5. CDR3 sequence: CASSLGTRHEETQYF. DNA for the CDR3: TGTGCCAGCAGCTTAGGGACTAGACATGAAGAGACCCAGTACTTC.

The table lists this clone with a count of one. The J gene is TRBJ1-6, the V gene TRBV6-5; tentatively, D is TRBD1 (6 bases). Per germline, CDR1 MNHEY and CDR2 SVGAGI. The CDR3 is 15 residues long. V was pared by 8 bases and J by 7 bases, with 18 bases between. CDR3 in amino acids: CASGGRPTLNSPLHF. DNA of the CDR3: TGTGCCAGCGGGGGCAGACCCACACTAAATTCACCCCTCCACTTT.

The chain is built from TRBV29-1 and TRBJ1-1, with TRBD1 identical over 7 bases. The V and J ends lost 3 bases and 11 bases, in that order; junction bases with no gene match: 12. This CDR3 spans 13 amino acids. The germline V gene encodes CDR1 SQVTM and CDR2 ANQGSEA. This chain's CDR3 is CSVERSRGAGAFF. Here the CDR3 DNA reads TGCAGCGTTGAGAGAAGCAGGGGGGCTGGGGCTTTCTTT.

V and J are TRBV27 and TRBJ1-2; D remains ambiguous. The germline V gene has CDR1 MNHEY and CDR2 SMNVEV (reference sequence). This CDR3 comprises 15 residues. V was cut by 3 bases and J by 5 bases, with 16 bases left in between. For the CDR3, the DNA is TGTGCCAGCAGTTTTGGTCGAGGCTCCACATATGGCTACACCTTC. This codes for CASSFGRGSTYGYTF.

The rearrangement joins TRBV2 to TRBJ2-3; D is ambiguous. The V end lost 4 bases, the J end lost 4 bases, and 6 bases lay between the germline ends. Germline assignment: CDR1 SNHLY and CDR2 FYNNEI. The CDR3 has 12 residues. The CDR3 DNA reads TGTGCCAGCAGTGCCGTCTCAGATACGCAGTATTTT. Protein sequence: CASSAVSDTQYF.

This clone has a handful of counts. The chain combines TRBV7-9 with TRBJ1-1, with no clear D. V was cut by 6 bases and J by 4 bases, with 24 bases left in between. The CDR3 covers 17 residues. Per germline, CDR1 SEHNR and CDR2 FQNEAQ (reference sequence). Here the CDR3 reads CASSGGPGLAGITEAFF. CDR3 bases: TGTGCCAGCAGTGGCGGGCCAGGCCTTGCGGGTATCACTGAAGCTTTCTTT.

This clone was seen a handful of times. The rearrangement uses TRBV5-6 and TRBJ1-2; TRBD1 might be the D (5 bases). Germline CDR1 and CDR2: SGHDT and YYEEEE. The V end lost 4 bases, the J end lost 5 bases, and 9 bases lay between the germline ends. The CDR3 runs to 12 residues. This CDR3 reads CASSETEYGYTF. The CDR3 coding sequence is TGTGCCAGCAGCGAGACAGAGTATGGCTACACCTTC.

The chain combines TRBV9 with TRBJ2-5, with 7 bases matching TRBD2. The CDR3 is 13 amino acids. After removal of 0 bases from V and 5 bases from J, the junction contained 1 base not matched to a gene. Per germline, CDR1 SGDLS and CDR2 YYNGEE. CDR3 protein: CASSVGEGETQYF. In nucleotides, the CDR3 is TGTGCCAGCAGCGTAGGGGAGGGGGAGACCCAGTACTTC. Full variable domain (missing parts from reference TRBV9 and TRBJ2-5): DSGVTQTPKHLITATGQRVTLRCSPRSGDLSVYWYQQSLDQGLQFLIQYYNGEERAKGNILERFSAQQFPDLHSELNLSSLELGDSALYFCASSVGEGETQYFGPGTRLLVL.

The rearrangement links TRBV5-1 to TRBJ2-7; 7 bases are a match to TRBD2. V lost 2 bases and J lost 6; bases outside the gene matches: 8. The CDR3 runs to 14 residues. Germline V gene sequence: CDR1 SGHRS, CDR2 YFSETQ. For the CDR3, the DNA is TGCGCCAGCAGCTTACGGGGGGAGGACGCCGAGCAGTACTTC. Protein: CASSLRGEDAEQYF.